One and the same sample provided the 26 T cell receptor beta chains below, sequenced in a study of patients and donors after allogeneic stem cell transplantation. TCRdb processed the RT-PCR reads anew with MiXCR; each CDR3 protein has one entry. Of about 230,000 distinct CDR3 sequences listed, less than 15% were seen once; the top ten hold around 10%. The sequenced material came from blood, either unsorted or a sorted T cell fraction (not recorded which). All receptors come from a human donor who was either an allogeneic HSCT recipient or a stem cell or donor lymphocyte infusion donor (not recorded which). It is not recorded whose cells these are; they may come from a transplant donor.

This clonotype was observed many times. The V gene is TRBV5-1, the J gene TRBJ2-2; D remains ambiguous. The ends were cut back, 0 bases at V and 2 bases at J, with 8 bases in the middle. CDR3 length equals 15 residues. Germline loops: CDR1 SGHRS, CDR2 YFSETQ. This chain's CDR3 is CASSLGQQNTGELFF. In DNA form, the CDR3 reads TGCGCCAGCAGCTTGGGGCAGCAAAACACCGGGGAGCTGTTTTTT.

This clonotype was seen more than once but under ten times. This chain connects TRBV11-2 to TRBJ1-1; TRBD1 matches 7 bases. Germline CDR1 is SGHAT and CDR2 is FQNNGV. Trimming removed 4 bases from V and 11 bases from J; junction bases left unmatched: 13. This CDR3 spans 14 amino acids. The CDR3 coding sequence is TGTGCCAGCAGCTCGACAAACCGGGACAGAGGGGCTTTCTTT. This encodes CASSSTNRDRGAFF.

The rearrangement links TRBV12-3 or TRBV12-4 to TRBJ2-1; D unclear. V was pared by 6 bases and J by 7 bases, with 13 bases between. The CDR3 has 13 residues. In DNA form, the CDR3 reads TGTGCCAGCAGCCCTATCTATGAGAATGAGCAGTTCTTC. The encoded protein is CASSPIYENEQFF.

In its sample, this clonotype was seen many times. The chain carries TRBV2 and TRBJ2-3; D is perhaps TRBD1 (6 bases). Trimming shortened V by 6 bases and J by 2 bases, and 18 bases separated the two germline ends. This CDR3 contains 16 residues. Germline V gene lookup returns CDR1 SNHLY and CDR2 FYNNEI. CDR3 in DNA: TGTGCCAGCAGACGAGGGACATCTTCGAACACAGATACGCAGTATTTT. It codes for CASRRGTSSNTDTQYF.

The V gene is TRBV6-4, the J gene TRBJ2-2; 8 bases fit TRBD2. Germline CDR1 is MRHNA and CDR2 is SNTAGT. CDR3 length: 16 residues. V lost 5 bases to trimming and J lost 2 bases; unmatched junction nucleotides: 7. CDR3 residues: CASSTNGGDNTGELFF. The CDR3 coding sequence is TGTGCCAGCAGTACCAACGGGGGGGATAACACCGGGGAGCTGTTTTTT.

This clonotype occurred many times. The chain is built from TRBV5-1 and TRBJ1-1; a weak D match, TRBD1 (6 bases). The length of the CDR3 is 14 residues. V dropped 4 bases and J dropped 1 base, with 11 bases sitting between them. CDR1 is SGHRS and CDR2 is YFSETQ in the germline V gene. The CDR3 DNA follows: TGCGCCAGCAGCCCTGGGACAACGAACACTGAAGCTTTCTTT. This sequence encodes CASSPGTTNTEAFF.

A few counts support this clonotype. The gene calls are TRBV19 and TRBJ1-2, with a tentative D call TRBD1 (6 bases). The CDR3 is made up of 14 amino acids. V was clipped by 5 bases and J by 8 bases, with 18 bases between them. From germline, CDR1 is LNHDA and CDR2 SQIVND (reference sequence). Here the CDR3 reads CASSGLTGGGGYTF. DNA for the CDR3: TGTGCCAGTAGTGGCTTAACCGGGGGCGGCGGCTACACCTTC.

This clonotype was observed a few times. The chain couples TRBV30 to TRBJ2-7; the D gene is possibly TRBD1 (5 bases). Germline-derived CDR1 and CDR2 are GTSNPN and SVGIG (reference sequence). This CDR3 has 16 amino acids. With 4 bases removed from V and 1 base from J, the gap between germline ends came to 20 bases. CDR3 sequence (DNA): TGTGCCTGGAAGGGGATCGGGCGGACCTCTTCCTACGAGCAGTACTTC. Translating it yields CAWKGIGRTSSYEQYF.

This clonotype came up many times. The chain employs TRBV5-1 and TRBJ1-5, with 7 bases aligning to TRBD1. Germline V gene lookup returns CDR1 SGHRS and CDR2 YFSETQ. Germline trimming cut 0 bases from V and 6 bases from J; bases unmatched to any gene: 0. The CDR3 runs to 13 residues. The CDR3 DNA follows: TGCGCCAGCAGCTTGGACAGGGGTCAGCCCCAGCATTTT. Translating it yields CASSLDRGQPQHF.

A few counts support this clonotype. The chain uses TRBV5-6 and TRBJ1-2, with a possible D match to TRBD1 (6 bases). Trimming took 3 bases from V and 6 from J, leaving 9 bases between them. Germline V lookup: CDR1 SGHDT, CDR2 YYEEEE. The CDR3 runs to 12 residues. In nucleotides, the CDR3 is TGTGCCAGCAGCTGGGACATAGATGGCTACACCTTC. Its protein product is CASSWDIDGYTF.

This clonotype was counted between two and nine times. This chain uses TRBV4-3 with TRBJ2-5, with 7 nucleotides matching TRBD1. This CDR3 is 18 amino acids long. Germline CDR1 reads LGHNA; CDR2 reads YSLEER. The V segment lost 0 bases and the J segment 2 bases; nucleotides outside the gene matches: 12. The DNA of the CDR3 is TGCGCCAGCAGCCAAGAAGCCGGGACCGTCAGGGGGCAAGAGACCCAGTACTTC. Translated, it gives CASSQEAGTVRGQETQYF.

This clonotype was seen a handful of times. The V and J genes are TRBV2 and TRBJ2-2; possible D gene TRBD2, 7 bases. The CDR3 loop spans 17 amino acids. Germline values: CDR1 SNHLY, CDR2 FYNNEI. The ends were cut back, 4 bases at V and 1 base at J, with 16 bases in the middle. The DNA for the CDR3 is TGTGCCAGCAGTGTTGCGGGAGTAGGGGGGAACACCGGGGAGCTGTTTTTT. Protein sequence: CASSVAGVGGNTGELFF.

This clonotype was seen many times. V is TRBV6-5 and J is TRBJ2-3; D call uncertain. V lost 2 bases to trimming and J lost 3 bases, with 9 bases between them. The CDR3 consists of 14 residues. The germline CDR1 and CDR2 sequences are MNHEY and SVGAGI. CDR3 nucleotides: TGTGCCAGCAGTTACCGGGCGAGAACAGATACGCAGTATTTT. This translates into CASSYRARTDTQYF.

This clonotype was recorded many times. The V and J genes are TRBV11-1 and TRBJ2-1; tentative D call: TRBD2 (5 bases). This CDR3 has 15 residues. Germline V lookup: CDR1 SGHAT, CDR2 FQDESV (reference sequence). Trimming took off 2 bases at V and 2 bases at J, with 10 bases between the two ends. CDR3 sequence (DNA): TGTGCCAGCAGCTTAATTAGCGCAGCCTACAATGAGCAGTTCTTC. This gives the protein CASSLISAAYNEQFF.

This clonotype was recorded a few times. The chain recombines TRBV6-5 with TRBJ1-1, with 9 nucleotides matching TRBD1. The germline V gene has CDR1 MNHEY and CDR2 SVGAGI. The trim removed 0 bases at V and 3 bases at J, leaving 11 bases unmatched. This CDR3 spans 18 amino acids. CDR3 region: CASSYSIATGGLDTEAFF. Written as DNA, the CDR3 is TGTGCCAGCAGTTACTCGATCGCGACAGGGGGACTTGACACTGAAGCTTTCTTT.

This clonotype was detected many times. The chain uses TRBV29-1 and TRBJ1-1; the match to TRBD1 covers 8 bases. With V trimmed by 5 bases and J by 4 bases, 3 bases remained unmatched. CDR1 is SQVTM and CDR2 is ANQGSEA in the germline V gene. This CDR3 is 12 amino acids long. The CDR3 DNA sequence: TGCAGCGTTCCGGGACAGGTCACTGAAGCTTTCTTT. Residues: CSVPGQVTEAFF.

Many counts were recorded for this clonotype. The genes are TRBV7-3 and TRBJ2-1; 11 bases match TRBD2. Germline CDR1 reads SGHTA; CDR2 reads FQGTGA. V was pared by 1 base and J by 4 bases, with 3 bases of the junction left unmatched. This CDR3 region has 16 residues. The CDR3 bases are TGTGCCAGCAGCTTAAGTCTAGCGGGGGGTTACAATGAGCAGTTCTTC. Protein: CASSLSLAGGYNEQFF.

This clonotype was found many times. The chain combines TRBV12-3 or TRBV12-4 with TRBJ2-1, with 13 bases identical to TRBD2. The CDR3 is 15 residues long. V lost 5 bases and J lost 7; bases outside the gene matches: 5. The DNA for the CDR3 is TGTGCCAGCAGTCTCCGGACTAGCGGGAGTAATGAGCAGTTCTTC. Translation: CASSLRTSGSNEQFF.

The rearrangement links TRBV7-9 to TRBJ2-7, with D possibly TRBD2 on 6 matching bases. The CDR3 loop spans 14 amino acids. Between the trimmed V and J ends, which lost 5 bases and 1 base, there was a span of 12 bases. Germline V gene data show CDR1 as SEHNR and CDR2 as FQNEAQ (reference sequence). In DNA, the CDR3 is TGTGCCAGCAGCCCGGGACTGGGGTCCTACGAGCAGTACTTC. Residues: CASSPGLGSYEQYF.

This clonotype was counted ten times or more. The chain combines TRBV5-1 with TRBJ2-1; 11 bases are shared with TRBD2. Germline values: CDR1 SGHRS, CDR2 YFSETQ. The length of the CDR3 is 15 residues. V shed 4 bases, J shed 10 bases, and the junction held 10 bases outside the gene matches. The CDR3 nucleotides are TGCGCCAGCAGCCCCGACTCTAGCGGGGGGACCGAGCAGTTCTTC. It codes for CASSPDSSGGTEQFF.

This clonotype was detected many times. The chain has TRBV18 and TRBJ2-2; 8 bases line up with TRBD1. Germline V CDR1 and CDR2: KGHSH, LQKENI. V lost 3 bases, J lost 7 bases, and 10 bases stayed unmatched. CDR3 length: 16 amino acids. The CDR3: CASSPLQGARSGELFF. DNA of the CDR3: TGTGCCAGCTCACCCCTCCAGGGGGCCCGTAGCGGGGAGCTGTTTTTT.

The V and J genes are TRBV20-1 and TRBJ2-7, with TRBD2 as a possible D gene (5 bases). This CDR3 region has 16 residues. The V end was cut by 2 bases, the J end by 2 bases, with 19 bases between. Germline CDR1 is DFQATT and CDR2 is SNEGSKA (reference sequence). CDR3 bases: TGCAGTGCTAGAATTTTAATCACTAGTTTTCCCTACGAGCAGTACTTC. Translating gives CSARILITSFPYEQYF.

The chain is built from TRBV19 and TRBJ2-5, with a possible D match to TRBD2 (5 bases). Looked up from germline, CDR1 is LNHDA and CDR2 is SQIVND (reference sequence). Trimming took 5 bases from V and 6 from J, leaving 16 bases between them. The CDR3 has 14 amino acids. CDR3 DNA sequence: TGTGCCAGTAGTCATAACCCCCGGGAAAAGACCCAGTACTTC. Amino acids: CASSHNPREKTQYF.

The chain is built from TRBV12-3 or TRBV12-4 and TRBJ1-1, with 8 bases fitting TRBD1. The V segment lost 5 bases and the J segment 4 bases; nucleotides outside the gene matches: 6. This CDR3 contains 14 residues. For the CDR3, the DNA is TGTGCCAGCAGTAGGTACAGGGGGAGCACTGAAGCTTTCTTT. Residues: CASSRYRGSTEAFF.

This clonotype was seen at least ten times. The chain couples TRBV20-1 to TRBJ2-4; 10 positions agree with TRBD1. V trimming: 5 bases; J trimming: 1 base; junction bases outside the gene matches: 2. This CDR3 has 14 amino acids. Germline V lookup: CDR1 DFQATT, CDR2 SNEGSKA (reference sequence). The CDR3 protein is CSAQDRGAKNIQYF. The CDR3 DNA reads as TGCAGTGCTCAGGACAGGGGGGCCAAAAACATTCAGTACTTC.

This clonotype was seen many times. The chain recombines TRBV7-2 with TRBJ2-7; the D gene could be TRBD1 or TRBD2 (6 bases each). Trimming cost V 0 bases and J 4 bases, with 13 bases left between them. CDR3 length equals 15 residues. The germline V gene has CDR1 SGHTA and CDR2 FQGNSA. The CDR3 protein is CASSLAGGQMYEQYF. The CDR3 coding sequence is TGTGCCAGCAGCTTAGCGGGGGGCCAAATGTACGAGCAGTACTTC.